This T cell receptor (beta chain) was sequenced during a study of Ad26.COV2.S vaccination and SARS-CoV-2 variants. Study-level findings and limits: Substantial breadth was reported for post-vaccination spike-specific CD8+ and CD4+ T cells.

The V end was cut by 4 bases, the J end by 0 bases, with 10 bases between. The germline V gene encodes CDR1 SEHNR and CDR2 FQNEAQ (reference sequence). The CDR3 has 14 amino acids. This table comes from immunoSEQ multiplex PCR, and its TCRdb copy is limited to in-frame clones, with some not included. Counted here are 400,000 to 450,000 clones, less than 95% occurring once; the ten biggest clones make up around 4.5%. Turning to this clone: Its antigen is undetermined.

Treatment given: about 20 received Ad26.COV2.S at low or high dose, single or two shots; about 5 received placebo; per-sample allocation not given. Collection of the samples took place on day 63 after the first injection of vaccine or placebo. The V and J genes are TRBV7-9 and TRBJ2-7; D perhaps matches TRBD1 (6 bases). This receptor was identified in a person aged 18 to 59 who received the Ad26.COV2.S COVID-19 vaccine or a placebo. This specimen consisted of peripheral blood, obtained in a trial of Ad26.COV2.S vaccine versus placebo. CDR3 region: CASSYQDSSYEQYF. For the CDR3, the DNA is TGTGCCAGCAGCTACCAGGACAGCTCCTACGAGCAGTACTTC.